One sample yielded the 18 T cell receptor beta chains listed below, sequenced in a study of PD-1 blockade in classical Hodgkin lymphoma. Indicated time point: cycle 4 day 1 (C4D1), after less than 7 weeks of nivolumab. Each and every patient relapsed after autologous stem cell transplantation, and patients got differing brentuximab vedotin exposure. It was by magnetic negative selection that CD4+ T cells were purified from thawed PBMCs. Clones were sequenced by immunoSEQ multiplex PCR, and TCRdb holds only the in-frame ones, with some missing. The sample consists of roughly 30,000 clones, 70% to 85% of them appearing once. The sequenced sample was CD4+ T cells from blood, obtained before the fourth cycle of nivolumab. Receptor source: a human donor with classical Hodgkin lymphoma.

The chain has TRBV27 and TRBJ2-3; TRBD2 might be the D (6 bases). Trimming pared 4 bases from V and 15 bases from J, leaving 17 bases between. The CDR3 is 12 amino acids. Germline CDR1 and CDR2: MNHEY and SMNVEV (reference sequence). CDR3 protein: CASSSGDFGLYF. In nucleotides, the CDR3 is TGTGCCAGCAGTTCCGGGGACTTCGGCCTCTATTTT.

This chain uses TRBV5-1 with TRBJ2-2; D possibly uses TRBD1 or TRBD2 (5 bases each). The CDR3 is made up of 16 amino acids. Germline-derived CDR1 and CDR2 are SGHRS and YFSETQ. V was clipped by 0 bases and J by 5 bases, with 14 bases between them. CDR3 protein: CASSLEGLAGTGELFF. The CDR3 bases are TGCGCCAGCAGCTTGGAAGGACTTGCAGGGACCGGGGAGCTGTTTTTT.

The rearrangement joins TRBV7-3 to TRBJ2-1; 8 bases fit TRBD1. CDR3 length: 12 amino acids. Germline assignment: CDR1 SGHTA and CDR2 FQGTGA. V dropped 5 bases and J dropped 8; count of bases not matched to a gene: 2. CDR3: CASSQGADEQFF. In DNA form, the CDR3 reads TGTGCCAGCAGCCAGGGGGCCGATGAGCAGTTCTTC.

This clone was counted a single time. The rearrangement links TRBV7-2 to TRBJ2-3, with TRBD1 matching over 8 bases. The CDR3 consists of 16 residues. V lost 3 bases and J lost 4; bases outside the gene matches: 9. CDR1 SGHTA and CDR2 FQGNSA come from the germline V gene. In DNA form, the CDR3 reads TGTGCCAGCAGCTTGGGGGCAGGGGGCGGCGCAGATACGCAGTATTTT. This encodes CASSLGAGGGADTQYF.

This chain joins TRBV7-2 and TRBJ2-1; TRBD2 agrees at 7 bases. Losses at the gene ends were 1 base for V and 4 bases for J; bases not matched to a gene: 4. The CDR3 length is 15 residues. In germline, CDR1 is SGHTA, CDR2 FQGNSA. The CDR3: CASSLDSGPYNEQFF. Written as DNA, the CDR3 is TGTGCCAGCAGCTTAGATAGCGGGCCTTACAATGAGCAGTTCTTC.

The chain is built from TRBV10-3 and TRBJ2-1; TRBD1 aligns across 10 bases. Per germline, CDR1 ENHRY and CDR2 SYGVKD. The CDR3 has 13 residues. The trim removed 3 bases at V and 9 bases at J, leaving 2 bases unmatched. The CDR3 DNA follows: TGTGCCATCAGTGAAGACAGGGGGCCTGAGCAGTTCTTC. Protein product: CAISEDRGPEQFF.

The DNA of the CDR3 is TGTGCCATCAGTGTGCAGGGGGCGCACGGTCAGCCCCAGCATTTT. Translating gives CAISVQGAHGQPQHF. The rearrangement joins TRBV10-3 to TRBJ1-5; TRBD1 aligns across 8 bases. Unmatched junction bases numbered 8, after V lost 4 bases and J lost 6 bases. The CDR3 covers 15 residues. Germline V gives CDR1 ENHRY, CDR2 SYGVKD.

The V and J genes are TRBV7-7 and TRBJ2-6; D unclear. The CDR3 runs to 12 residues. V was shortened by 6 bases and J by 1 base, with 1 base between the two germline ends. CDR1 and CDR2 (germline): SSHAT, FNYEAQ (reference sequence). In DNA, the CDR3 is TGTGCCAGCAGTTCTGGGGCCAACGTCCTGACTTTC. Encoded protein: CASSSGANVLTF.

V and J are TRBV5-4 and TRBJ1-1; D remains unclear. This CDR3 comprises 15 residues. Trimming took off 0 bases at V and 6 bases at J, with 15 bases between the two ends. Germline lookup yields CDR1 SGHNT and CDR2 YYREEE (reference sequence). CDR3 DNA: TGTGCCAGCAGCTTGGGGAGGGTGGGGTTAGCTGAAGCTTTCTTT. This translates into CASSLGRVGLAEAFF.

This clone has more than one count but fewer than ten. The genes are TRBV18 and TRBJ2-5, with 7 bases aligning to TRBD2. This CDR3 comprises 15 residues. Germline CDR1 KGHSH, CDR2 LQKENI. The trim removed 6 bases at V and 5 bases at J, leaving 12 bases unmatched. The CDR3: CASSQLWASGETQYF. CDR3 in DNA: TGTGCCAGCTCTCAACTGTGGGCTAGCGGCGAGACCCAGTACTTC.

In its sample, this clone was seen a few times. The chain has TRBV19 and TRBJ1-2; D remains unclear. The V end was cut by 6 bases, the J end by 3 bases, with 11 bases between. The CDR3 spans 13 residues. Germline assignment: CDR1 LNHDA and CDR2 SQIVND (reference sequence). CDR3 protein: CASRDASYYGYTF. CDR3 DNA sequence: TGTGCCAGTAGGGACGCCTCCTACTATGGCTACACCTTC.

The rearrangement uses TRBV5-6 and TRBJ2-7; D call uncertain. Per the germline V gene, CDR1 is SGHDT and CDR2 is YYEEEE. Trimming took 2 bases from V and 1 from J, leaving 10 bases between them. CDR3 length: 14 amino acids. CDR3 in DNA: TGTGCCAGCAGCTTCCGGATTGGGTCCTACGAGCAGTACTTC. Translated, it gives CASSFRIGSYEQYF.

The chain uses TRBV7-9 and TRBJ1-4; a weak D match, TRBD1 (5 bases). The length of the CDR3 is 15 residues. Germline V CDR1 and CDR2: SEHNR, FQNEAQ (reference sequence). Trimming pared 3 bases from V and 1 base from J, leaving 9 bases between. CDR3 nucleotides: TGTGCCAGCAGCTTCGGGGACCGAACTAATGAAAAACTGTTTTTT. Protein sequence: CASSFGDRTNEKLFF.

The V gene is TRBV7-3, the J gene TRBJ1-1; 7 bases line up with TRBD1. Trimming at V came to 2 bases and at J to 4 bases, leaving 1 base not matched to a gene. Germline loops: CDR1 SGHTA, CDR2 FQGTGA. The CDR3 runs to 13 residues. Here the CDR3 DNA reads TGTGCCAGCAGCTTACAGGGGGGCACTGAAGCTTTCTTT. Its translation is CASSLQGGTEAFF.

The V call is TRBV9, the J call TRBJ2-2, with D perhaps TRBD1 (6 bases). V gave up 3 bases and J gave up 3 bases, with 18 bases separating them. In germline, CDR1 is SGDLS, CDR2 YYNGEE. CDR3 length: 17 amino acids. The CDR3 loop reads CASSEGIQGRYTGELFF. In DNA, the CDR3 is TGTGCCAGCAGCGAAGGTATACAGGGACGCTACACCGGGGAGCTGTTTTTT.

The chain joins TRBV10-3 to TRBJ1-2, with 8 bases fitting TRBD1. The CDR3 contains 12 residues. V lost 11 bases, J lost 7 bases, and 9 bases stayed unmatched. Germline V lookup: CDR1 ENHRY, CDR2 SYGVKD. CDR3: CAAQQGGGGYTF. The CDR3 DNA is TGTGCCGCCCAACAGGGGGGAGGTGGCTACACCTTC.

The count of this clone is one. The chain combines TRBV27 with TRBJ2-7; 12 nucleotides align to TRBD2. CDR3 length equals 16 residues. Germline V gene lookup returns CDR1 MNHEY and CDR2 SMNVEV (reference sequence). V shed 7 bases and J 3 bases; nucleotides not matched to a gene: 10. The CDR3 coding sequence is TGTGCCAGCAAGCGCGGACTAGCGGGGTCCCTCTACGAGCAGTACTTC. It specifies CASKRGLAGSLYEQYF.

The CDR3 DNA is TGTGCCAGCAGTGAAGGACAGGGCCTCTATGGCTACACCTTC. Its translation is CASSEGQGLYGYTF. The chain has TRBV6-1 and TRBJ1-2; 7 bases fit TRBD1. Germline V CDR1 and CDR2: MNHNS, SASEGT. The CDR3 loop spans 14 amino acids. The ends lost 1 base at V and 4 bases at J; junction bases unmatched: 3.